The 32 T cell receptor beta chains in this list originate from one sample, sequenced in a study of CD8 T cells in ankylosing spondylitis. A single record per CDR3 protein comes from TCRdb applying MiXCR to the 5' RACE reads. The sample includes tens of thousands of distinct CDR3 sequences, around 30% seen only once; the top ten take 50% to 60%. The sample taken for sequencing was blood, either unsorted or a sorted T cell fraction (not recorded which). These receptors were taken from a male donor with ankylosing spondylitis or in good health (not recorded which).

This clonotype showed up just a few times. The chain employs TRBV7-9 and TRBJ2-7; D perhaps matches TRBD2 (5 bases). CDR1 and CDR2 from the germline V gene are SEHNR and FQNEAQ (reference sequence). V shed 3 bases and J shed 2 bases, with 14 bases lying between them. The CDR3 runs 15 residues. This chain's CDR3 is CASSFGSGSTYEQYF. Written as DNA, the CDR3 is TGTGCCAGCAGCTTTGGGTCGGGATCTACCTACGAGCAGTACTTC. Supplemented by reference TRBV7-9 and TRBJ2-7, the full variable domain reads DTGVSQNPRHKITKRGQNVTFRCDPISEHNRLYWYRQTLGQGPEFLTYFQNEAQLEKSRLLSDRFSAERPKGSFSTLEIQRTEQGDSAMYLCASSFGSGSTYEQYFGPGTRLTVT.

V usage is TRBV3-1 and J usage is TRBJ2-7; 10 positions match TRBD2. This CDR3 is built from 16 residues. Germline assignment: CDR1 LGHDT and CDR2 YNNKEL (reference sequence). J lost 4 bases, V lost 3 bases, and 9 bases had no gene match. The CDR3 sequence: CASSHFGLAEIYEQYF. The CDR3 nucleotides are TGTGCCAGCAGCCATTTCGGACTAGCGGAAATATACGAGCAGTACTTC.

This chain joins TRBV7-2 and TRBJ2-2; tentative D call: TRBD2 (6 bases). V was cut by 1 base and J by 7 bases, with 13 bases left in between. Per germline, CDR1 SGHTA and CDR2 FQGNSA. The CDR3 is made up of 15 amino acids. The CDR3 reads CASSLVARRDGELFF. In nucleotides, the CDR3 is TGTGCCAGCAGCTTAGTCGCTAGGCGGGACGGGGAGCTGTTTTTT.

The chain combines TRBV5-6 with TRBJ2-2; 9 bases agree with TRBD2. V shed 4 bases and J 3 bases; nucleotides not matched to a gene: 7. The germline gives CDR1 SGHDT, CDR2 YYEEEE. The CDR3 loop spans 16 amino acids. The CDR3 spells CASSITGTSYTGELFF. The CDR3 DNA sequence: TGTGCCAGCAGCATAACCGGGACTAGCTACACCGGGGAGCTGTTTTTT.

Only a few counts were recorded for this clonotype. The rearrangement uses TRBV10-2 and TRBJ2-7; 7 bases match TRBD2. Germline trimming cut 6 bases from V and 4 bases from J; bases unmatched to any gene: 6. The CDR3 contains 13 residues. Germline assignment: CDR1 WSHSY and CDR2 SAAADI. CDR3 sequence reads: CASRPSGAYEQYF. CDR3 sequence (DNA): TGCGCCAGCAGACCTAGCGGAGCATACGAGCAGTACTTC.

The chain's CDR3 is CATSENTPDTQYF. CDR3 sequence (DNA): TGTGCCACCAGTGAAAACACCCCAGATACGCAGTATTTT. The chain recombines TRBV24-1 with TRBJ2-3; D uncertain. This CDR3 has 13 residues. The germline V gene encodes CDR1 KGHDR and CDR2 SFDVKD. V lost 4 bases to trimming and J lost 4 bases, with 8 bases between them.

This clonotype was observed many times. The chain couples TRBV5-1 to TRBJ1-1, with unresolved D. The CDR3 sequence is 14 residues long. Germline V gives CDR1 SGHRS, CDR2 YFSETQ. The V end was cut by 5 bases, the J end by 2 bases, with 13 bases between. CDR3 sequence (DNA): TGCGCCAGCAGACATGCCGGGCAAAACACTGAAGCTTTCTTT. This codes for CASRHAGQNTEAFF.

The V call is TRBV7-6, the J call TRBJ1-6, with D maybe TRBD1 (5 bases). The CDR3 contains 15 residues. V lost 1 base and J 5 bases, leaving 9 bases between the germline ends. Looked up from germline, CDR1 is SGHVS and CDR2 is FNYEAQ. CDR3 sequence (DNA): TGTGCCAGCAGCTTAGTAGGGGACCATAATTCACCCCTCCACTTT. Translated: CASSLVGDHNSPLHF.

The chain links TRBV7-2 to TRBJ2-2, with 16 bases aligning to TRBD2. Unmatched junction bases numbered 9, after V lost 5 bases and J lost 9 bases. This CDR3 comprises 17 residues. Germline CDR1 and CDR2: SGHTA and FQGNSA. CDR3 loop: CASSTEGTSGGARELFF. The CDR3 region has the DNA TGTGCCAGCAGCACAGAAGGGACTAGCGGGGGGGCCCGGGAGCTGTTTTTT.

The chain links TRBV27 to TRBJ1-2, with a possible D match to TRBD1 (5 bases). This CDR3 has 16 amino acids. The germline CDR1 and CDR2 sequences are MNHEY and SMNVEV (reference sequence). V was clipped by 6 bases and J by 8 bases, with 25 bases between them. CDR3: CASSPRDRRRREGYTF. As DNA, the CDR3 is TGTGCCAGCAGCCCGAGGGACCGCCGGAGACGTGAGGGCTACACCTTC.

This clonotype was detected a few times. The CDR3 sequence is CASSLASGLAGANEQFF. The CDR3 DNA reads as TGTGCCAGCAGCTTAGCATCCGGACTAGCGGGAGCCAATGAGCAGTTCTTC. The V call is TRBV7-9, the J call TRBJ2-1; 13 bases align to TRBD2. The V segment lost 0 bases and the J segment 6 bases; nucleotides outside the gene matches: 5. The germline V gene encodes CDR1 SEHNR and CDR2 FQNEAQ (reference sequence). The CDR3 loop spans 17 amino acids.

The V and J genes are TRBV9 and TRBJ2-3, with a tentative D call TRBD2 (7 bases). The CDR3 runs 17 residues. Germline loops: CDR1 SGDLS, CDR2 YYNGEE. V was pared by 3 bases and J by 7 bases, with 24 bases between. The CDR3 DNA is TGTGCCAGCAGCGCAGGGGAGGTCGGGGGGTTCCCTCATACGCAGTATTTT. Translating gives CASSAGEVGGFPHTQYF.

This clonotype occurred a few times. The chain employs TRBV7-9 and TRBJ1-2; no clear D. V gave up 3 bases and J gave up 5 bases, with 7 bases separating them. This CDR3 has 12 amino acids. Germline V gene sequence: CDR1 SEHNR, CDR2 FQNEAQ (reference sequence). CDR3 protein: CASSLFRYGYTF. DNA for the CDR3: TGTGCCAGCAGCTTGTTCCGGTATGGCTACACCTTC.

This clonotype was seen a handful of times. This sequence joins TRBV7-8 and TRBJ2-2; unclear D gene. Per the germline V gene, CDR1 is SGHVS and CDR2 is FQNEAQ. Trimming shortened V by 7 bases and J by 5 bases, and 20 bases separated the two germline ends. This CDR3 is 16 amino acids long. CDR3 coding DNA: TGTGCCAGCACCTCCAGCGATGGGGTAGGGACCGGGGAGCTGTTTTTT. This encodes CASTSSDGVGTGELFF. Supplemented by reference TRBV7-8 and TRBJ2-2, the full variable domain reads GAGVSQSPRYKVAKRGQDVALRCDPISGHVSLFWYQQALGQGPEFLTYFQNEAQLDKSGLPSDRFFAERPEGSVSTLKIQRTQQEDSAVYLCASTSSDGVGTGELFFGEGSRLTVL.

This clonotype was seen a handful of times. The CDR3 is CSAGDSYKDDDEQYF. In nucleotides, the CDR3 is TGCAGTGCTGGGGACAGCTACAAGGACGACGACGAGCAGTACTTC. The J gene is TRBJ2-7, the V gene TRBV20-1; 7 bases match TRBD1. The germline V gene encodes CDR1 DFQATT and CDR2 SNEGSKA (reference sequence). V lost 5 bases, J lost 5 bases, and 15 bases stayed unmatched. The CDR3 loop spans 15 amino acids.

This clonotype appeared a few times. The CDR3 sequence is CATSDDREDEQFF. The CDR3 DNA reads TGTGCCACCAGTGACGACAGGGAGGATGAGCAGTTCTTC. This rearrangement joins TRBV24-1 to TRBJ2-1, with D tentatively TRBD1 (7 bases). In germline, CDR1 is KGHDR, CDR2 SFDVKD. The CDR3 has 13 amino acids. Trimming took 4 bases from V and 8 from J, leaving 11 bases between them.

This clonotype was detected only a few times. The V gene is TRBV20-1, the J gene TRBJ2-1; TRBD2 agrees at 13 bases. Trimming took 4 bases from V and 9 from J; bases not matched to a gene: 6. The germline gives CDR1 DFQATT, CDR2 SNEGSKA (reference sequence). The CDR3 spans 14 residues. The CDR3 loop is CSATGLAGYREQFF. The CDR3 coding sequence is TGCAGTGCTACGGGACTAGCGGGGTACCGTGAGCAGTTCTTC.

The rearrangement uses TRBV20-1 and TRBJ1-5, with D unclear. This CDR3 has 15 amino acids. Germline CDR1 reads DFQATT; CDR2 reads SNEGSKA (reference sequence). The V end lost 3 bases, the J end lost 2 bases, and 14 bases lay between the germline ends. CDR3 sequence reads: CSASEFGVRNQPQHF. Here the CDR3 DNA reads TGCAGTGCTAGTGAGTTTGGGGTCCGCAATCAGCCCCAGCATTTT.

The CDR3: CSGSGTGDSGELFF. The CDR3 coding sequence is TGCAGCGGATCCGGGACAGGGGACAGTGGGGAGCTGTTTTTT. The chain combines TRBV29-1 with TRBJ2-2, with 10 bases identical to TRBD1. CDR3 length equals 14 residues. CDR1 is SQVTM and CDR2 is ANQGSEA in the germline V gene. With V trimmed by 7 bases and J by 8 bases, 10 bases remained unmatched.

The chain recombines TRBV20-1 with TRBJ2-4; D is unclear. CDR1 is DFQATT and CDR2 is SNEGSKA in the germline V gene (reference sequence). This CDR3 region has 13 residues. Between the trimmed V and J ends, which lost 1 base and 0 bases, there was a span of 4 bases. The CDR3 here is CSARGVAKNIQYF. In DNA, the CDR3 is TGCAGTGCTAGAGGAGTAGCCAAAAACATTCAGTACTTC.

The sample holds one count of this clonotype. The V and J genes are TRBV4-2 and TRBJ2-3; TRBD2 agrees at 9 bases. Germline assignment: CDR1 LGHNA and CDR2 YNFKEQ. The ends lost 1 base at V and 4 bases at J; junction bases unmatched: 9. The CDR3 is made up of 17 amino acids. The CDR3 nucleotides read TGTGCCAGCAGCCAAGTTCGAGCTAGCGGGATCGCAGATACGCAGTATTTT. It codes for CASSQVRASGIADTQYF.

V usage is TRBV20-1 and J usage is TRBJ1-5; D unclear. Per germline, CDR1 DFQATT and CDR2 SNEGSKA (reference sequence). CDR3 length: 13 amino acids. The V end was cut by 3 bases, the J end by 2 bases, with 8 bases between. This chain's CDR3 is CSASRRGNQPQHF. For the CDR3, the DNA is TGCAGTGCTAGTCGGAGGGGCAATCAGCCCCAGCATTTT.

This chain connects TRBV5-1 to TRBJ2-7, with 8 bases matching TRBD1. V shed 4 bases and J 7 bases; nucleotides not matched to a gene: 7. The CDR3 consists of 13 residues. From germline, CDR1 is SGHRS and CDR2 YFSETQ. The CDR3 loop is CASSPDRAGEQYF. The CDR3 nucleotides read TGCGCCAGCAGCCCGGACAGGGCCGGGGAGCAGTACTTC. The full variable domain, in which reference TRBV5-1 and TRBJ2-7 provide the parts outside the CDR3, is KAGVTQTPRYLIKTRGQQVTLSCSPISGHRSVSWYQQTPGQGLQFLFEYFSETQRNKGNFPGRFSGRQFSNSRSEMNVSTLELGDSALYLCASSPDRAGEQYFGPGTRLTVT.

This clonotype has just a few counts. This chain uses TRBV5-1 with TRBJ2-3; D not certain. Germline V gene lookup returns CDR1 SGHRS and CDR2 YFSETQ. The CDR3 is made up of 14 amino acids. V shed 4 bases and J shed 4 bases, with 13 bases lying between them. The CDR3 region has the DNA TGCGCCAGCAGCGTTGAGGCGTTTTCAGATACGCAGTATTTT. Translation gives CASSVEAFSDTQYF.

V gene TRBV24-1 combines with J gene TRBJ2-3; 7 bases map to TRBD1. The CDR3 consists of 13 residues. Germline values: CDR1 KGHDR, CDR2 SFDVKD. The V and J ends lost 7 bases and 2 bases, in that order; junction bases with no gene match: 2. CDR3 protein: CATRTGNTDTQYF. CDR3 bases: TGTGCCACCAGGACAGGGAACACAGATACGCAGTATTTT.

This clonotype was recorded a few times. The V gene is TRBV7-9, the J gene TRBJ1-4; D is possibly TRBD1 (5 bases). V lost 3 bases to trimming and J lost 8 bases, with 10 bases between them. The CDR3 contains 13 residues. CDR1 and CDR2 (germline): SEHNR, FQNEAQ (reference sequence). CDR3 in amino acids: CASSLTEREKLFF. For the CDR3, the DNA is TGTGCCAGCAGCTTGACAGAAAGGGAAAAACTGTTTTTT.

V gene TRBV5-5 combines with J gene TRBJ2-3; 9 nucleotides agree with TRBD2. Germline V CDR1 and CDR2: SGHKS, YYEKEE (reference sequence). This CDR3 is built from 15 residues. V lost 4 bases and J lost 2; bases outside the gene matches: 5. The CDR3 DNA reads TGTGCCAGCAGCCAGGGGGGACTAGCCACAGATACGCAGTATTTT. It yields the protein CASSQGGLATDTQYF.

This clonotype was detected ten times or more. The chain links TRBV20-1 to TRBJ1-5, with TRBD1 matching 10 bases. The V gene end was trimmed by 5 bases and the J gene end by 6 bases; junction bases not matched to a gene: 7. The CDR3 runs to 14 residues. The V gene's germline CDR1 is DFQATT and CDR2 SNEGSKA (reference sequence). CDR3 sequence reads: CSAATGGTAQPQHF. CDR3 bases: TGCAGTGCTGCGACAGGGGGCACCGCTCAGCCCCAGCATTTT.

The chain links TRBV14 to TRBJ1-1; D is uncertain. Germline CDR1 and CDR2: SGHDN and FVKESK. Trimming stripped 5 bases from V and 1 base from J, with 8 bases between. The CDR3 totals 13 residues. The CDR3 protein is CASSVQENTEAFF. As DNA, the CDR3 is TGTGCCAGCAGCGTGCAGGAGAACACTGAAGCTTTCTTT.

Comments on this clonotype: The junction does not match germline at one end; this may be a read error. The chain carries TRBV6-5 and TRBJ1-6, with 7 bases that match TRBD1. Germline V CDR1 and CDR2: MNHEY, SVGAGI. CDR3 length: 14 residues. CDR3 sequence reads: CASSYGAGGGPLHF. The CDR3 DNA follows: TGTGCCAGCAGTTACGGAGCAGGGGGGGGACCCCTTCACTTT.

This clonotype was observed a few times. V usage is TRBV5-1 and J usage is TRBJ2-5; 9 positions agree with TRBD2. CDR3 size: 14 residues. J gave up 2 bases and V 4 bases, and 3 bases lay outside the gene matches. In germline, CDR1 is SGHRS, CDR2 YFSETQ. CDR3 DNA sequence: TGCGCCAGCAGCGCCACTAGCGGGCAAGAGACCCAGTACTTC. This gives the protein CASSATSGQETQYF. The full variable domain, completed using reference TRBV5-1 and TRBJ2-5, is KAGVTQTPRYLIKTRGQQVTLSCSPISGHRSVSWYQQTPGQGLQFLFEYFSETQRNKGNFPGRFSGRQFSNSRSEMNVSTLELGDSALYLCASSATSGQETQYFGPGTRLLVL.

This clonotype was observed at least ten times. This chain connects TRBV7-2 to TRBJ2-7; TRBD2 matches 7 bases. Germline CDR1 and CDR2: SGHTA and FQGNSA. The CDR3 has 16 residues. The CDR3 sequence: CASSLAIGGTFYEQYV. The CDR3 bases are TGTGCCAGCAGCCTAGCAATCGGGGGGACCTTTTACGAGCAGTACGTC.